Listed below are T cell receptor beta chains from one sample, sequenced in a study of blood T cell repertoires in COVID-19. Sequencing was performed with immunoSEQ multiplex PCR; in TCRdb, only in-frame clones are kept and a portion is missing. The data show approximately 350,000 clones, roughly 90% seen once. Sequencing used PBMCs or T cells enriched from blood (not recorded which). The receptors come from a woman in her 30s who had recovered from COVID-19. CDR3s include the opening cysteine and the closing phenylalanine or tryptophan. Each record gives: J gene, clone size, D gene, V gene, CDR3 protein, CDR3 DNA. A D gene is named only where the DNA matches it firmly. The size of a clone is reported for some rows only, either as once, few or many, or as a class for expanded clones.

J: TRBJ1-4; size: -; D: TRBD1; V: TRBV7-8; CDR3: CASSLGRGSNEKLFF; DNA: TGTGCCAGCAGCTTAGGCAGGGGGAGTAATGAAAAACTGTTTTTT
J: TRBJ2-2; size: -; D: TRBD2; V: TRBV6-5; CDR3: CASSPAGGHTGELFF; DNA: TGTGCCAGCAGCCCAGCGGGAGGTCACACCGGGGAGCTGTTTTTT
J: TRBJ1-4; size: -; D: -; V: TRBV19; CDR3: CASSTRTATNEKLFF; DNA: TGTGCCAGTAGTACCAGGACAGCAACTAATGAAAAACTGTTTTTT
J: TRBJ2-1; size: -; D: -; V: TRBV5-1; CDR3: CASSSPRGAGYNEQFF; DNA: TGCGCCAGCAGCTCCCCTCGGGGGGCTGGGTACAATGAGCAGTTCTTC
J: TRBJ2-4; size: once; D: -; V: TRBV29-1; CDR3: CSVSGATLAKNIQYF; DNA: TGCAGCGTTTCAGGGGCTACACTAGCCAAAAACATTCAGTACTTC
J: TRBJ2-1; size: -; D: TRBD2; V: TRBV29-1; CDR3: CSVRGTSGYNEQFF; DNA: TGCAGCGTCCGCGGGACTAGCGGATACAATGAGCAGTTCTTC
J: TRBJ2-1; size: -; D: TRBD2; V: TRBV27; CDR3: CASRLTSGRSYNEQFF; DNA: TGTGCCAGCAGGTTGACTAGCGGGAGATCCTACAATGAGCAGTTCTTC
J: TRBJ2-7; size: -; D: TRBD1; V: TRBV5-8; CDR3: CASSLVPGTGLNEQYF; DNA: TGTGCCAGCAGCTTAGTGCCCGGGACAGGGTTAAACGAGCAGTACTTC
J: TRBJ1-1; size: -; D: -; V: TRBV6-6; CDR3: CASSYQLVWF; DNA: TGTGCCAGCAGTTACCAACTCGTCTGGTTT
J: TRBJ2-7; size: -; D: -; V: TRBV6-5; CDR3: CASSRAGPFFYEQYF; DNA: TGTGCCAGCAGTCGGGCGGGACCTTTCTTCTACGAGCAGTACTTC
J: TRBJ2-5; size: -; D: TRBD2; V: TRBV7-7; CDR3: CASSLSGTSGLKTQYF; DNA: TGTGCTAGCAGCTTATCGGGGACTAGCGGGTTAAAGACCCAGTACTTC
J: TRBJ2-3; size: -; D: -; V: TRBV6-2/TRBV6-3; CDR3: CASSYAGRLTDTQYF; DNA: TGTGCCAGCAGTTACGCGGGGAGACTCACAGATACGCAGTATTTT
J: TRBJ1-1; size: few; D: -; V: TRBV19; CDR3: CASSMVPSGEAFF; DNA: TGTGCCAGTAGTATGGTCCCGTCGGGGGAAGCTTTCTTT
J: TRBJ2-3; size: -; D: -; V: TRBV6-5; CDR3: CASSIGQPDTQYF; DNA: TGTGCCAGCAGTATCGGACAGCCAGATACGCAGTATTTT
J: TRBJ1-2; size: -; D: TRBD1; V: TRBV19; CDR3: CASSTTGGGYGYTF; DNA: TGTGCCAGTAGTACCACAGGGGGTGGCTATGGCTACACCTTC
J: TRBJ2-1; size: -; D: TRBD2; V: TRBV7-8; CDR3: CASSLTLSGGGNNEQFF; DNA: TGTGCCAGCAGTCTAACCCTTAGCGGGGGAGGTAACAATGAGCAGTTCTTC
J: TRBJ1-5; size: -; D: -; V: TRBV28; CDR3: CASSFNAIQPQHF; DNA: TGTGCCAGCAGTTTTAACGCGATACAGCCCCAGCATTTT
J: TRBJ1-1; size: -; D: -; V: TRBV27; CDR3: CASRGQGQTEAFF; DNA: TGTGCCAGCAGGGGGCAGGGACAAACTGAAGCTTTCTTT
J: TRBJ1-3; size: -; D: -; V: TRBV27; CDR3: CASSSGNTIYF; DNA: TGTGCCAGCAGTTCGGGGAACACCATATATTTT
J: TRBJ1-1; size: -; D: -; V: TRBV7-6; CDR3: CASSLVGSEAFF; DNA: TGTGCCAGCAGCTTAGTCGGTAGTGAAGCTTTCTTT
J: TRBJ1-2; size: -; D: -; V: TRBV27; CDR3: CASTSGVEAGGYTF; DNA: TGTGCCAGCACTTCAGGGGTGGAGGCGGGTGGCTACACCTTC
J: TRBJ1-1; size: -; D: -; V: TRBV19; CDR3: CASSIYTGDTEAFF; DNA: TGTGCCAGTAGTATCTACACAGGAGACACTGAAGCTTTCTTT
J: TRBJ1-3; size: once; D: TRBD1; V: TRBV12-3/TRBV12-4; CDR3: CASRYRGGNTIYF; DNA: TGTGCCAGCAGGTACAGGGGTGGAAACACCATATATTTT
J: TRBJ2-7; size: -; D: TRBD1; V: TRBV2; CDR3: CASSSTGTGYEQYF; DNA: TGTGCCAGCAGTTCGACCGGGACAGGTTACGAGCAGTACTTC
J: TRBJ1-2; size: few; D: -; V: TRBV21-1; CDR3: CASSKDGGYSGYTF; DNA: TGTGCCAGCAGCAAAGATGGAGGGTACTCTGGCTACACCTTC
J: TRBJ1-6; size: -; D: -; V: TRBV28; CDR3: CASSGGQHNSPLHF; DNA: TGTGCCAGCAGTGGGGGACAACATAATTCACCCCTCCACTTT
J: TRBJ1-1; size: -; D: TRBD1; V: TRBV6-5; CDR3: CASSYGTDRGEAFF; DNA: TGTGCCAGCAGTTACGGAACCGACAGGGGTGAAGCTTTCTTT
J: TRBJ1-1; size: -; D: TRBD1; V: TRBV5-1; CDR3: CASSLGTGGGTEAFF; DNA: TGCGCCAGCAGCTTGGGGACAGGGGGTGGAACTGAAGCTTTCTTT